These 30 T cell receptor beta chains came from one sample sequenced in a study of blood T cell repertoires in COVID-19. The assay was immunoSEQ multiplex PCR, and TCRdb's table has in-frame clones only and misses some. The sample consists of about 260,000 clones, about 88% of them appearing once. Sequenced: peripheral blood. Receptors originate from a woman aged 55-75 years with COVID-19, enrolled during active disease.

This rearrangement joins TRBV10-3 to TRBJ1-2; D remains ambiguous. V was shortened by 11 bases and J by 6 bases, with 13 bases between the two germline ends. The CDR3 sequence is 11 residues long. Germline-derived CDR1 and CDR2 are ENHRY and SYGVKD. CDR3 sequence (DNA): TGTGCCTCTAAAACGGGTGATGGCTACACCTTC. Amino acids: CASKTGDGYTF.

This clone was found once. The chain joins TRBV11-3 to TRBJ2-1; a weak D match, TRBD2 (6 bases). The CDR3 contains 13 residues. Germline-derived CDR1 and CDR2 are SGHNT and YENEEA. The V end lost 5 bases, the J end lost 6 bases, and 11 bases lay between the germline ends. Written as DNA, the CDR3 is TGTGCCAGCAGCGAGCTAGCGTCCAATGAGCAGTTCTTC. As protein: CASSELASNEQFF.

The chain employs TRBV19 and TRBJ2-7; the D gene is possibly TRBD2 (5 bases). Germline V gene sequence: CDR1 LNHDA, CDR2 SQIVND (reference sequence). This CDR3 has 13 amino acids. Trimming took off 6 bases at V and 6 bases at J, with 15 bases between the two ends. The CDR3, as DNA: TGTGCCAGTAGCTTGGGGATCGCGGGCGAGCAGTACTTC. Its protein is CASSLGIAGEQYF. The variable domain in full, completed from reference TRBV19 and TRBJ2-7, reads DGGITQSPKYLFRKEGQNVTLSCEQNLNHDAMYWYRQDPGQGLRLIYYSQIVNDFQKGDIAEGYSVSREKKESFPLTVTSAQKNPTAFYLCASSLGIAGEQYFGPGTRLTVT.

This chain links TRBV30 with TRBJ1-6, with D perhaps TRBD1 (6 bases). Germline loops: CDR1 GTSNPN, CDR2 SVGIG (reference sequence). V was clipped by 4 bases and J by 8 bases, with 21 bases between them. This CDR3 contains 16 residues. Written as DNA, the CDR3 is TGTGCCTGGAATGGGGGGGCGGCTGTTTGGGATTCACCCCTCCACTTT. This translates into CAWNGGAAVWDSPLHF.

This clone was observed a few times. The chain recombines TRBV7-9 with TRBJ2-5, with 9 bases identical to TRBD2. V gave up 7 bases and J gave up 5 bases; unmatched junction bases: 8. Germline CDR1 and CDR2: SEHNR and FQNEAQ (reference sequence). The CDR3 sequence is 14 residues long. DNA for the CDR3: TGTGCCAGCAACAAAGCGGGAGGACGGGAGACCCAGTACTTC. Translating gives CASNKAGGRETQYF.

This clone was counted once. The genes are TRBV7-7 and TRBJ2-2, with D perhaps matching TRBD2 (6 bases). The V gene's germline CDR1 is SSHAT and CDR2 FNYEAQ (reference sequence). Trimming took off 0 bases at V and 7 bases at J, with 12 bases between the two ends. The CDR3 is made up of 15 amino acids. The CDR3 spells CASSLAARGVGELFF. CDR3 bases: TGTGCCAGCAGCTTAGCGGCGCGGGGTGTCGGGGAGCTGTTTTTT.

This sequence joins TRBV7-9 and TRBJ2-1; TRBD2 might be the D (5 bases). This CDR3 spans 15 amino acids. Germline CDR1 SEHNR, CDR2 FQNEAQ (reference sequence). Trimming cost V 1 base and J 5 bases, with 12 bases left between them. Here the CDR3 DNA reads TGTGCCAGCAGCTTAGGAGGGAGTAAGCACAATGAGCAGTTCTTC. Amino acids: CASSLGGSKHNEQFF.

The chain carries TRBV6-1 and TRBJ1-2, with a weak D call TRBD1 (6 bases). The germline V and J ends were trimmed by 3 bases and 2 bases, with 13 bases remaining between them. There are 15 residues in the CDR3. Germline CDR1 MNHNS, CDR2 SASEGT. The DNA of the CDR3 is TGTGCCAGCAGTGAGAGCCCCGGACAGAACTATGGCTACACCTTC. This codes for CASSESPGQNYGYTF.

This rearrangement joins TRBV7-3 to TRBJ2-1, with 8 bases lining up with TRBD2. Trimming took 10 bases from V and 4 from J; bases not matched to a gene: 6. The CDR3 length is 13 residues. Germline V gene data show CDR1 as SGHTA and CDR2 as FQGTGA. The CDR3 DNA follows: TGTGCCACCCACGGGGGGGTATACAATGAGCAGTTCTTC. Its protein is CATHGGVYNEQFF.

Only one count was recorded for this clone. The chain couples TRBV6-4 to TRBJ2-5; 8 nucleotides match TRBD2. CDR3 length: 15 amino acids. After removal of 6 bases from V and 3 bases from J, the junction contained 9 bases not matched to a gene. Germline V lookup: CDR1 MRHNA, CDR2 SNTAGT. In DNA, the CDR3 is TGTGCCAGCAGCACCGGGACTAGACCTAAAGAGACCCAGTACTTC. Residues: CASSTGTRPKETQYF.

The V and J genes are TRBV4-2 and TRBJ1-3; 8 bases fit TRBD1. This CDR3 contains 17 residues. J lost 5 bases, V lost 0 bases, and 9 bases had no gene match. Germline V lookup: CDR1 LGHNA, CDR2 YNFKEQ. CDR3 loop: CASSQEPGGNIRNTIYF. As DNA, the CDR3 is TGTGCCAGCAGCCAAGAGCCAGGGGGCAACATAAGAAACACCATATATTTT.

The gene calls are TRBV7-9 and TRBJ2-1, with a weak D call TRBD2 (6 bases). This CDR3 contains 17 residues. V shed 4 bases and J shed 4 bases, with 20 bases lying between them. Germline CDR1 reads SEHNR; CDR2 reads FQNEAQ (reference sequence). CDR3 coding DNA: TGTGCCAGCAGCTCCACCGCCCTAGCGCAACCTTACAATGAGCAGTTCTTC. The encoded protein is CASSSTALAQPYNEQFF.

The chain joins TRBV28 to TRBJ2-3; weak D call: TRBD2 (6 bases). V was cut by 2 bases and J by 6 bases, with 15 bases left in between. Germline values: CDR1 MDHEN, CDR2 SYDVKM. The CDR3 sequence is 15 residues long. CDR3 residues: CASSLTQRGGDTQYF. The CDR3 region has the DNA TGTGCCAGCAGTTTAACACAACGCGGAGGGGATACGCAGTATTTT.

This CDR3 reads CASSPGWGGEQPQHF. CDR3 nucleotides: TGCGCCAGCAGCCCAGGATGGGGAGGTGAGCAGCCCCAGCATTTT. The rearrangement uses TRBV5-1 and TRBJ1-5; no firm D call. The CDR3 is 15 amino acids. With 4 bases removed from V and 7 bases from J, the gap between germline ends came to 18 bases. Germline loops: CDR1 SGHRS, CDR2 YFSETQ. The complete variable domain, with remaining parts taken from reference TRBV5-1 and TRBJ1-5, reads KAGVTQTPRYLIKTRGQQVTLSCSPISGHRSVSWYQQTPGQGLQFLFEYFSETQRNKGNFPGRFSGRQFSNSRSEMNVSTLELGDSALYLCASSPGWGGEQPQHFGDGTRLSIL.

J is TRBJ1-6 and V is TRBV19, with 9 positions matching TRBD1. The V gene's germline CDR1 is LNHDA and CDR2 SQIVND (reference sequence). The junction had 6 bases not matched to a gene; V was cut back by 6 bases and J by 6 bases. This CDR3 has 15 residues. CDR3 DNA: TGTGCCAGTAGCCCGACAGGGGGAGGTAATTCACCCCTCCACTTT. Its protein product is CASSPTGGGNSPLHF. Together with reference TRBV19 and TRBJ1-6, the CDR3 gives the full variable domain: DGGITQSPKYLFRKEGQNVTLSCEQNLNHDAMYWYRQDPGQGLRLIYYSQIVNDFQKGDIAEGYSVSREKKESFPLTVTSAQKNPTAFYLCASSPTGGGNSPLHFGNGTRLTVT.

This chain uses TRBV6-5 with TRBJ2-7; maybe TRBD1 (5 bases). Per the germline V gene, CDR1 is MNHEY and CDR2 is SVGAGI. V lost 6 bases, J lost 4 bases, and 13 bases lay in between. This CDR3 spans 13 amino acids. The CDR3 sequence: CASRDTNRYEQYF. The CDR3 DNA reads TGTGCCAGCAGGGACACCAACCGATACGAGCAGTACTTC.

V gene TRBV19 combines with J gene TRBJ2-3; D possibly corresponds to TRBD1 (5 bases). The CDR3 length is 13 residues. CDR1 LNHDA and CDR2 SQIVND come from the germline V gene (reference sequence). V shed 3 bases and J shed 4 bases, with 8 bases lying between them. This CDR3 reads CASSIQGADTQYF. The CDR3 coding sequence is TGTGCCAGTAGTATCCAAGGGGCAGATACGCAGTATTTT.

For the CDR3, the DNA is TGTGCCAGCACCCCCACCGGACTCCCGACCGGGGAGCTGTTTTTT. Its translation: CASTPTGLPTGELFF. The chain uses TRBV28 and TRBJ2-2; D may be TRBD2 (5 bases). CDR3 length: 15 residues. Trimming took off 7 bases at V and 5 bases at J, with 17 bases between the two ends. Looked up from germline, CDR1 is MDHEN and CDR2 is SYDVKM.

CDR3 region: CASSQDWAGEGQPQHF. The CDR3 DNA reads as TGTGCCAGCAGCCAAGACTGGGCAGGGGAGGGTCAGCCCCAGCATTTT. This rearrangement joins TRBV4-2 to TRBJ1-5; a weak D match, TRBD1 (6 bases). The length of the CDR3 is 16 residues. V lost 0 bases and J lost 6, with 15 bases in between. CDR1 is LGHNA and CDR2 is YNFKEQ in the germline V gene.

This clone showed up just a few times. The chain combines TRBV27 with TRBJ1-4; no firm D call. CDR3 length: 13 residues. Trimming removed 3 bases at V and 4 bases at J, with 6 bases between. Per germline, CDR1 MNHEY and CDR2 SMNVEV (reference sequence). The chain's CDR3 is CASSLYGNEKLFF. CDR3 DNA: TGTGCCAGCAGTTTGTACGGTAATGAAAAACTGTTTTTT.

V and J are TRBV29-1 and TRBJ2-1, with TRBD1 matching over 8 bases. CDR1 and CDR2 (germline): SQVTM, ANQGSEA. Losses at the gene ends were 4 bases for V and 6 bases for J; bases not matched to a gene: 2. This CDR3 is built from 12 residues. The DNA of the CDR3 is TGCAGCGTTGGCAGGGGGCCCAATGAGCAGTTCTTC. It codes for CSVGRGPNEQFF.

The J gene is TRBJ1-3, the V gene TRBV6-6; 11 nucleotides agree with TRBD1. The CDR3 contains 17 residues. V lost 5 bases and J lost 0; bases outside the gene matches: 6. The germline V gene encodes CDR1 MNHNY and CDR2 SVGAGI (reference sequence). The CDR3 protein is CASSHRTGGGSGNTIYF. As DNA, the CDR3 is TGTGCCAGCAGTCACCGGACAGGGGGCGGCTCTGGAAACACCATATATTTT.

J is TRBJ1-2 and V is TRBV21-1; the table's D call TRBD1 went unverified against the DNA. TRBV21-1 is an annotated pseudogene. The CDR3 has 18 residues. CDR3 region: CASSTLGHPPSPSYGYTF. In nucleotides, the CDR3 is TGTGCCAGCAGCACCCTTGGACACCCTCCAAGCCCTTCCTATGGCTACACCTTC.

The rearrangement links TRBV12-3 or TRBV12-4 to TRBJ1-2, with D hard to call. There are 12 residues in the CDR3. V lost 1 base and J lost 4, with 4 bases in between. CDR3 in amino acids: CASSLDGYGYTF. The CDR3 DNA sequence: TGTGCCAGCAGTTTAGACGGCTATGGCTACACCTTC.

In its sample, this clone was seen once. This rearrangement joins TRBV6-1 to TRBJ1-4, with 7 bases aligning to TRBD1. Germline assignment: CDR1 MNHNS and CDR2 SASEGT. The CDR3 runs 16 residues. J was trimmed by 0 bases and V by 2 bases; bases with no gene match: 3. CDR3 residues: CASSERGLTTNEKLFF. In nucleotides, the CDR3 is TGTGCCAGCAGTGAAAGGGGGCTAACAACTAATGAAAAACTGTTTTTT.

V and J are TRBV19 and TRBJ2-1; 8 bases are shared with TRBD2. The V gene end was trimmed by 6 bases and the J gene end by 8 bases; junction bases not matched to a gene: 12. The CDR3 totals 15 residues. Germline V gene lookup returns CDR1 LNHDA and CDR2 SQIVND (reference sequence). CDR3 sequence: CASSDGTSVFDEQFF. The CDR3 DNA is TGTGCCAGTAGCGACGGGACTAGTGTGTTCGATGAGCAGTTCTTC.

This chain uses TRBV5-5 with TRBJ1-5; 8 bases are a match to TRBD1. V lost 2 bases, J lost 6 bases, and 7 bases stayed unmatched. Looked up from germline, CDR1 is SGHKS and CDR2 is YYEKEE (reference sequence). This CDR3 region has 15 residues. CDR3 DNA sequence: TGTGCCAGCAGCTTATGGGCAGGGGGCAGTCAGCCCCAGCATTTT. Encoded protein: CASSLWAGGSQPQHF.

V is TRBV15 and J is TRBJ2-1; D unresolved. V was clipped by 0 bases and J by 8 bases, with 8 bases between them. The CDR3 is 13 residues long. Per the germline V gene, CDR1 is LNHNV and CDR2 is YYDKDF (reference sequence). The CDR3 reads CATSRERSHEQFF. The CDR3 coding sequence is TGTGCCACCAGCAGAGAGCGTTCGCATGAGCAGTTCTTC.

The chain joins TRBV7-9 to TRBJ1-2, with TRBD1 matching 7 bases. CDR1 is SEHNR, CDR2 FQNEAQ, per germline (reference sequence). The CDR3 runs to 14 residues. With 5 bases clipped from V and 0 bases from J, the junction kept 3 bases outside the gene matches. The CDR3 sequence is CASSPGTANYGYTF. CDR3 coding DNA: TGTGCCAGCAGCCCCGGGACAGCTAACTATGGCTACACCTTC.

This clone has only one observation. V is TRBV7-2 and J is TRBJ2-5, with D possibly TRBD2 on 6 matching bases. Germline V gives CDR1 SGHTA, CDR2 FQGNSA. Trimming removed 0 bases from V and 3 bases from J, with 8 bases in between. The CDR3 covers 14 residues. CDR3 nucleotide sequence: TGTGCCAGCAGCTTAGCGCGGGGCAAAGAGACCCAGTACTTC. Protein product: CASSLARGKETQYF.